This T cell receptor beta chain is drawn from a study of T-cell memory formation after mild COVID-19. CDR3 length: 17 amino acids. V lost 5 bases to trimming and J lost 0 bases; unmatched junction nucleotides: 9. Looked up from germline, CDR1 is SEHNR and CDR2 is FQNEAQ (reference sequence). As regards this clonotype: Antigen: not known.

The study, taken as a whole, reports: Contracting clones, day 15 to 85, had balanced CD4/CD8, and later expanders favored CD4+.

TCRdb called the 5' RACE reads again in MiXCR, with one record for every CDR3 protein. The sample consists of around 410,000 distinct CDR3 sequences, more than 20% of them appearing once. Sequenced: PBMCs or a T cell subset sorted from them (not recorded which). The chain employs TRBV7-9 and TRBJ1-1, with 10 bases identical to TRBD1. The TCR originated in an adult woman who had mild COVID-19 (a few samples of this study predate the infection). Cell type and time point are not known. The CDR3 loop is CASSQTKDRGLNTEAFF. DNA for the CDR3: TGTGCCAGCAGCCAGACTAAGGACAGGGGGTTGAACACTGAAGCTTTCTTT. Complete variable domain (other parts from reference TRBV7-9 and TRBJ1-1): DTGVSQNPRHKITKRGQNVTFRCDPISEHNRLYWYRQTLGQGPEFLTYFQNEAQLEKSRLLSDRFSAERPKGSFSTLEIQRTEQGDSAMYLCASSQTKDRGLNTEAFFGQGTRLTVV.